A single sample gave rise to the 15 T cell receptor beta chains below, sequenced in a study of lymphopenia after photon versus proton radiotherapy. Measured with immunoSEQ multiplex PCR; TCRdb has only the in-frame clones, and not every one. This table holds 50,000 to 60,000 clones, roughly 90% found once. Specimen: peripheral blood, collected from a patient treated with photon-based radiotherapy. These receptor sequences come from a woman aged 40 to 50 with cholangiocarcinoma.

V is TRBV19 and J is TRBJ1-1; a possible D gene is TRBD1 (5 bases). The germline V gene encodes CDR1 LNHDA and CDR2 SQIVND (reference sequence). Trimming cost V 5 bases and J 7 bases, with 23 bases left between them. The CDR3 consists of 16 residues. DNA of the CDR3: TGTGCCAGTAGTTCTTCCGGGACGGGGGTTGGAAGTGAAGCTTTCTTT. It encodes CASSSSGTGVGSEAFF.

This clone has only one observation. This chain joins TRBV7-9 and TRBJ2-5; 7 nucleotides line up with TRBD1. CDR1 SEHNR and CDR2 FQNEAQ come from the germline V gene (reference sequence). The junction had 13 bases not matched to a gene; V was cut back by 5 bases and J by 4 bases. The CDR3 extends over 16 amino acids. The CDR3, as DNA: TGTGCCAGCAGCCCACGGGACAGCCTTTTTGGAGAGACCCAGTACTTC. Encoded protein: CASSPRDSLFGETQYF.

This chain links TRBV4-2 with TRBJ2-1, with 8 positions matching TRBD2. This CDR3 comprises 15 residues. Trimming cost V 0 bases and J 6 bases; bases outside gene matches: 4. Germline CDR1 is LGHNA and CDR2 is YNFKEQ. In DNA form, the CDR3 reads TGTGCCAGCAGCCAAGAGGGACTAGTGGCCAATGAGCAGTTCTTC. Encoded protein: CASSQEGLVANEQFF.

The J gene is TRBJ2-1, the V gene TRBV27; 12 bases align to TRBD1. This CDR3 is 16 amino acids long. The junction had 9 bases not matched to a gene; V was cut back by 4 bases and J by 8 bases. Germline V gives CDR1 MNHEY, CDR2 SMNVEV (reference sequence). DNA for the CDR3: TGTGCCAGCAGTTCCCGGGACAGGGGGCGCTTGGATGAGCAGTTCTTC. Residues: CASSSRDRGRLDEQFF.

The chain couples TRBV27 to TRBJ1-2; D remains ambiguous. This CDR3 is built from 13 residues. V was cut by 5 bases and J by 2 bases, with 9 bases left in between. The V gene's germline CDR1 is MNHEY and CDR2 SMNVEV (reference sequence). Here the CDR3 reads CASSQQLNYGYTF. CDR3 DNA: TGTGCCAGCAGTCAGCAGCTCAACTATGGCTACACCTTC.

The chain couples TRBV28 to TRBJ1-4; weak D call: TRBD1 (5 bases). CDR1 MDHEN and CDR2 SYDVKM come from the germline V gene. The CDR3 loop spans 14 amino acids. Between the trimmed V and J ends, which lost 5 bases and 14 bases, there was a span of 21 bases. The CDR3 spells CASSIGTTLRGLFF. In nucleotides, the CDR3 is TGTGCCAGCAGTATAGGGACGACCTTAAGAGGGCTGTTTTTT.

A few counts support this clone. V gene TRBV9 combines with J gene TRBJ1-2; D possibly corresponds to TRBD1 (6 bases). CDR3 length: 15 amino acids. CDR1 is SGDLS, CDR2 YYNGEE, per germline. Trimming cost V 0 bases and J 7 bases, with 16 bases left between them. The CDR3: CASSVGTDFVRGYTF. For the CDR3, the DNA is TGTGCCAGCAGCGTAGGGACAGACTTTGTGCGTGGCTACACCTTC.

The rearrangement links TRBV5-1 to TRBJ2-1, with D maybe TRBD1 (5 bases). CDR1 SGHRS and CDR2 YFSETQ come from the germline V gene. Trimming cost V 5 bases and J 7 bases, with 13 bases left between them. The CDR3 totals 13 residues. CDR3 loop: CASSQIQGNEQFF. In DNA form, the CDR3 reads TGCGCCAGCAGTCAGATCCAGGGAAATGAGCAGTTCTTC.

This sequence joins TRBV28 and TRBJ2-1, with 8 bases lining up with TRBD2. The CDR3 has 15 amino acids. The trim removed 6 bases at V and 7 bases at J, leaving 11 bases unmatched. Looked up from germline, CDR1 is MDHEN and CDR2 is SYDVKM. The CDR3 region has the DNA TGTGCCAGCAGGGGTCTCCAGCGGGAGTGGAATGAGCAGTTCTTC. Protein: CASRGLQREWNEQFF. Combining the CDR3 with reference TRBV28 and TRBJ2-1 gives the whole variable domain DVKVTQSSRYLVKRTGEKVFLECVQDMDHENMFWYRQDPGLGLRLIYFSYDVKMKEKGDIPEGYSVSREKKERFSLILESASTNQTSMYLCASRGLQREWNEQFFGPGTRLTVL.

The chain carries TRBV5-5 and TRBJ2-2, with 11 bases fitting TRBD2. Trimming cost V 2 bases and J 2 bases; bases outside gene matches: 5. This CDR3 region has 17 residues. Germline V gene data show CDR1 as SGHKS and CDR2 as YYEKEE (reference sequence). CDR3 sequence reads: CASSFRGTSGNTGELFF. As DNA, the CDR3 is TGTGCCAGCAGCTTCCGCGGGACTAGCGGAAACACCGGGGAGCTGTTTTTT.

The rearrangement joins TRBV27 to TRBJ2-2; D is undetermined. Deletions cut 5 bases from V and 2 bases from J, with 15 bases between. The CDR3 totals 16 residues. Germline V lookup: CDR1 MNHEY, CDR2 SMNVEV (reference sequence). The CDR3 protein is CASSPGPSLNTGELFF. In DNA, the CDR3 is TGTGCCAGCAGTCCCGGACCCTCGTTAAACACCGGGGAGCTGTTTTTT.

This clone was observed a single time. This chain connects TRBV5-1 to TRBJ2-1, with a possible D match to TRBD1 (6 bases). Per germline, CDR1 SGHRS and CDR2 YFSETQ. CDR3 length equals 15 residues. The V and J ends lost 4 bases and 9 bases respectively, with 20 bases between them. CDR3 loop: CASSLQGGGTGEQFF. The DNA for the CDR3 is TGCGCCAGCAGCCTACAGGGTGGTGGGACCGGTGAGCAGTTCTTC.

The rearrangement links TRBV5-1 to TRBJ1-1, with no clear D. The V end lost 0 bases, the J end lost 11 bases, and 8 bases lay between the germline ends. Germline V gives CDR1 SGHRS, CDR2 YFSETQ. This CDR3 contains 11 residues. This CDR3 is CASSLGSEAFF. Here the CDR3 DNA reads TGCGCCAGCAGCTTGGGGTCAGAGGCTTTCTTT.

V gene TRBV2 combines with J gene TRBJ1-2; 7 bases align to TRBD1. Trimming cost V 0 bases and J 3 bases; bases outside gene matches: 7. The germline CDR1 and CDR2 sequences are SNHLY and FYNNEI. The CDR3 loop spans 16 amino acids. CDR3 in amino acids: CASSEARKGAYYGYTF. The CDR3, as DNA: TGTGCCAGCAGTGAAGCGCGGAAGGGGGCGTACTATGGCTACACCTTC.

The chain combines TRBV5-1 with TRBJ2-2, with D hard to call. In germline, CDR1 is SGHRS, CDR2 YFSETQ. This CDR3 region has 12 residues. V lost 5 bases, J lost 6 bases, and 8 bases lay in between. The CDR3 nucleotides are TGCGCCAGCAGAGGTGGCCCCGGGGAGCTGTTTTTT. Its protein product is CASRGGPGELFF. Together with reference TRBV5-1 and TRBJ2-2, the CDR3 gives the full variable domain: KAGVTQTPRYLIKTRGQQVTLSCSPISGHRSVSWYQQTPGQGLQFLFEYFSETQRNKGNFPGRFSGRQFSNSRSEMNVSTLELGDSALYLCASRGGPGELFFGEGSRLTVL.